The sequence of this TCR beta chain was determined in a study of CD8 T cells in Susac syndrome. It was treatment-naive patients with stable or active relapsing-remitting disease who made up the multiple sclerosis controls. Germline V gene data show CDR1 as SEHNR and CDR2 as FQNEAQ (reference sequence). The CDR3 contains 18 residues. The V gene end was trimmed by 5 bases and the J gene end by 0 bases; junction bases not matched to a gene: 10. An amount of RNA that ranged from roughly 0.5 to 1 ug was reverse transcribed with random hexamers. A single record per CDR3 protein comes from TCRdb applying MiXCR to the immunoSEQ multiplex PCR reads. Found here are a few hundred thousand distinct CDR3 sequences, about 85% of them singletons; the top ten hold over 0.1%.

Sequencing was carried out using CD8+ T cells from PBMCs. The sequence came from a human donor with multiple sclerosis. The V call is TRBV7-9, the J call TRBJ2-6, with 7 bases aligning to TRBD1. CDR3 protein: CASSVTGTAFSGANVLTF. CDR3 nucleotide sequence: TGTGCCAGCAGCGTCACCGGGACAGCTTTCTCTGGGGCCAACGTCCTGACTTTC.